This T cell receptor beta chain stems from a study of tumor-infiltrating lymphocytes in localized non-small cell lung cancer listed by TCRdb under 2021. Broadly, across the study: Patients whose samples were collected after neoadjuvant chemotherapy, as well as both smokers and never-smokers and several histologies, were included in the cohort. The overall ICON cohort was composed of about 150 surgical patients with localized non-small cell lung cancer whose tumors were resected. A total of 45 to 60 patients were part of the paired comparison of immunoSEQ T-cell fraction between tumor and uninvolved lung. TCR sequencing was one of several integrated assays, alongside flow cytometry, multiplex immunofluorescence, RNA-seq, exome sequencing and proteomics, applied to the same patients. Each patient contributed resected tumor tissue and uninvolved lung tissue from the same patient, described as non-adjacent to the tumor. Overall study results and their limits: Assay coverage differed among patients according to how much tissue was available, so only a subset of the cohort had TCR sequencing. The TCR-derived T-cell fraction showed no difference between the flow cytometry-defined immunotypes IM1 (good prognosis) and IM2 (poor prognosis). Because different pieces of the same tissue were used for different assays, technical variation could not be separated from intratumor heterogeneity. In line with immunofluorescence CD3 counts, TCRbeta sequencing supported higher T cell infiltration in tumors compared with uninvolved lung tissue. Recurrence-free survival showed no association with tumor T-cell fraction from TCR sequencing (p = 0.61).

In regard to this clone: What this receptor recognizes is not known. No base qualities exist here, and no much larger clone lies one base off it.

The immunoSEQ assay used for TCR sequencing gave the T-cell fraction in both tumor and uninvolved lung tissue. In the source study's methods: For survival analysis, patients were split into high (upper tertile) and low (lower two tertiles) T-cell fraction groups and compared by log-rank test. A signed-rank test was used to test paired tumor versus uninvolved lung differences in T-cell fraction. What TCRdb holds here is the immuneACCESS table cut down to in-frame rearrangements. Part of the clones is not present; checked against another copy, under half of the missing clones reflect an unresolved V gene, and the others are unexplained. Clone size and V and J calls were adopted from that table, with D and trimming inferred from the DNA. The sample table contains about 16,000 clones; only one count was recorded for about 70% of them. Approximately 6.5% of the sample is taken by the ten largest. The CDR3 runs 15 amino acids, cysteine and phenylalanine included. Kept here is only the CDR3 DNA, which spans 45 bases and is read in frame from base 1. The germline V gene specifies SNHLY as CDR1 and FYNNEI as CDR2. After removal of 4 bases from V and 7 bases from J, the junction retains 6 bases not matched to a gene.

Enrollment in ICON was initiated in 2016, and the last patient was enrolled in September 2018. A subcohort of some 80 patients provided fresh tumor and matched uninvolved tissue for in-depth immune analyses, with TCR sequencing among those analyses. DNA isolated from bulk tissue, without cell sorting, was used for TCR sequencing. The TCR originated in a human donor with non-small cell lung cancer. The V and J genes are TRBV2 and TRBJ1-5, with TRBD1 identical over 11 junction bases. Sequenced material: lung tumor tissue. The CDR3 has the sequence CASSGWTGGWQPQHF. The DNA is as follows: TGTGCCAGCAGTGGTTGGACAGGGGGCTGGCAGCCCCAGCATTTT.